A selection of T cell receptor beta chains follows, all from one sample in a study of Graves' ophthalmopathy and Graves' hyperthyroidism. MiXCR, run by TCRdb on the multiplex PCR reads, gives a single entry per CDR3 protein. The data contain roughly 400,000 distinct CDR3 sequences, about a sixth of them seen just once; the ten biggest clones take up around 1.4%. Sequenced sample: peripheral blood. The receptors were gathered from a woman between 18 and 29 years old with Graves' ophthalmopathy. Both conserved end residues are part of each CDR3. A D gene is named only where the DNA matches it firmly. Where a row states a size, it is once, few, many or the class of an expanded clone; other rows omit it.

j_call v_call clone_size d_call cdr3_aa cdr3_nt
TRBJ2-7 TRBV7-9 . . CASGLFRGTYYEQYF TGTGCCAGCGGCCTCTTTAGGGGGACGTACTACGAGCAGTACTTC
TRBJ2-4 TRBV6-5 many TRBD2 CASSPRGAGGNIQYF TGTGCCAGCAGCCCCCGGGGAGCGGGGGGTAACATTCAGTACTTC
TRBJ1-2 TRBV6-2/TRBV6-3 many . CASTGTNYGYTF TGTGCCAGCACCGGGACAAACTATGGCTACACCTTC
TRBJ2-7 TRBV28 many . CASSSRGILYEQYF TGTGCCAGCAGTTCGCGCGGTATCCTCTACGAGCAGTACTTC
TRBJ2-6 TRBV29-1 many TRBD1 CSVEIQGAAGANVLTF TGCAGCGTTGAGATCCAGGGGGCGGCTGGGGCCAACGTCCTGACTTTC
TRBJ2-7 TRBV7-2 . TRBD2 CASSHGTSGGQYF TGTGCCAGCAGCCATGGGACTAGCGGGGGGCAGTACTTC
TRBJ2-7 TRBV6-2/TRBV6-3 many TRBD1 CASSYGTGLNEQYF TGTGCCAGCAGTTACGGGACAGGGTTGAACGAGCAGTACTTC
TRBJ1-1 TRBV28 many . CASSLHIGGTEAFF TGTGCCAGCAGTTTACATATTGGGGGCACTGAAGCTTTCTTT
TRBJ2-7 TRBV29-1 . TRBD2 CSVLLGGTEQYF TGCAGCGTACTCCTGGGGGGGACCGAGCAGTACTTC
TRBJ2-7 TRBV28 many TRBD1 CASSFGGGQGAGYEQYF TGTGCCAGCAGTTTTGGAGGGGGACAGGGGGCTGGGTACGAGCAGTACTTC
TRBJ1-1 TRBV28 many . CASSLSIKGTEAFF TGTGCCAGCAGCCTAAGTATTAAGGGCACTGAAGCTTTCTTT
TRBJ1-6 TRBV12-3/TRBV12-4 many . CASSLSGTTNSPLHF TGTGCCAGCAGTTTATCAGGGACTACAAATTCACCCCTCCACTTT
TRBJ1-1 TRBV29-1 many . CSVDFEGLRQYGTEAFF TGCAGCGTTGATTTTGAGGGGCTTCGGCAGTATGGCACTGAAGCTTTCTTT
TRBJ2-5 TRBV11-2 many . CASSLDRDFQETQYF TGTGCCAGCAGCTTAGATAGGGACTTCCAAGAGACCCAGTACTTC
TRBJ2-5 TRBV6-2/TRBV6-3 many . CASSYRGLGTQYF TGTGCCAGCAGTTACCGGGGTTTGGGGACCCAGTACTTC
TRBJ2-5 TRBV12-3/TRBV12-4 . . CASSPTSARLETQYF TGTGCCAGCAGCCCTACTAGTGCCCGCCTAGAGACCCAGTACTTC
TRBJ1-2 TRBV28 many TRBD1 CASQTTGQGAYGYTF TGTGCCAGCCAAACCACCGGACAGGGGGCTTATGGCTACACCTTC
TRBJ2-7 TRBV20-1 many . CSAGTVGVAYEQYF TGCAGTGCTGGGACGGTGGGAGTAGCCTACGAGCAGTACTTC
TRBJ2-7 TRBV12-3/TRBV12-4 many . CASRMATGSSYEQYF TGTGCCAGCAGGATGGCGACGGGGAGCTCCTACGAGCAGTACTTC
TRBJ2-7 TRBV6-2/TRBV6-3 many . CASSLDLDEQYF TGTGCCAGCAGCCTTGACCTGGACGAGCAGTACTTC